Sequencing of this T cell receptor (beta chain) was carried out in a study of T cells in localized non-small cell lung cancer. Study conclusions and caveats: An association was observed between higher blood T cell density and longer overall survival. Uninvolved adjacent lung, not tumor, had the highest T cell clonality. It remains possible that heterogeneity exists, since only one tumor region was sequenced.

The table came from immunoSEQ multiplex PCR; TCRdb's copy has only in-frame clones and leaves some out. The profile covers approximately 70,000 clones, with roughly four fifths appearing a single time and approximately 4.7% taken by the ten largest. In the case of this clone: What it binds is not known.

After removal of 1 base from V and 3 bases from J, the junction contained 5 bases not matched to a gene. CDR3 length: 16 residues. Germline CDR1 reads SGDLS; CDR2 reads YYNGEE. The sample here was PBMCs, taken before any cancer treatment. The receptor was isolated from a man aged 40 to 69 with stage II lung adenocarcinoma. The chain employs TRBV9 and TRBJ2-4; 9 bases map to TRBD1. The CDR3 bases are TGTGCCAGCAGCGTACGAGACAGGGGGGTCAAAAACATTCAGTACTTC. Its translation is CASSVRDRGVKNIQYF.